This is a list of T cell receptor beta chains from one sample in a study of memory CD4+ T cells and cytomegalovirus serostatus. Libraries were prepared by immunoSEQ multiplex PCR; TCRdb keeps only in-frame clonotypes and omits some of them. Among 50,000 to 65,000 clones listed, 77% were seen once. Sample: memory CD4+ T cells from blood. All receptors come from an adult in good health and CMV-seronegative. The CDR3 runs from the conserved cysteine through the conserved F or W. D genes are given only for firm matches. Rows give clone size only sometimes, using once, few, many, or a class for an expanded clone.

D	V	size	J	DNA	CDR3
-	TRBV18	-	TRBJ1-2	TGTGCCAGCTCACCAGGGGGGAACTATGGCTACACCTTC	CASSPGGNYGYTF
-	TRBV4-2	-	TRBJ2-5	TGTGCCAGCAGCCTCTGGGGAGAGACCCAGTACTTC	CASSLWGETQYF
TRBD1	TRBV29-1	-	TRBJ1-2	TGCAGCGTTCTACGACAGGGGGATGAATATGGCTACACCTTC	CSVLRQGDEYGYTF
TRBD1	TRBV7-3	-	TRBJ2-5	TGTGCCAGCAGCTTAACAGGAGACAGGGCAGAGACCCAGTACTTC	CASSLTGDRAETQYF
TRBD1	TRBV5-1	-	TRBJ2-3	TGCGCCAGCAGCAGCCAGGGACAGACCACAGATACGCAGTATTTT	CASSSQGQTTDTQYF
-	TRBV7-7	-	TRBJ1-5	TGTGCTAGCAGCTTATTGAGCAATCAGCCCCAGCATTTT	CASSLLSNQPQHF
-	TRBV2	-	TRBJ2-1	TGTGCCAGCAGTGAAGTTCAGGGTAGGAACAATGAGCAGTTCTTC	CASSEVQGRNNEQFF
-	TRBV19	-	TRBJ2-7	TGTGCCAGTAGTATTGTCAGGGGAGTTGGCGAGCAGTACTTC	CASSIVRGVGEQYF
-	TRBV19	-	TRBJ1-3	TGTGCCAGTACCGGACCGGTCGGGTCTGGAAACACCATATATTTT	CASTGPVGSGNTIYF
TRBD1	TRBV7-8	-	TRBJ1-1	TGTGCCAGCAGCGCATTGGGACAGGTGACTACTGAAGCTTTCTTT	CASSALGQVTTEAFF
-	TRBV30	-	TRBJ1-5	TGTGCCTGGAGTGTACTGACTAGCACAGGCGTTCAGCCCCAGCATTTT	CAWSVLTSTGVQPQHF
TRBD2	TRBV7-3	once	TRBJ2-1	TGTGCCAGCACCGCGGGGGGGCTAGCGGGAGGCGGTGAGCAGTTCTTC	CASTAGGLAGGGEQFF
-	TRBV5-1	-	TRBJ2-1	TGCGCCAGCAGCCTTGGCACTCCAGCCTACAATGAGCAGTTCTTC	CASSLGTPAYNEQFF
-	TRBV7-9	-	TRBJ1-6	TGTGCCAGCAGCTTAGGGGCGGGAGACTCCTATAATTCACCCCTCCACTTT	CASSLGAGDSYNSPLHF
TRBD2	TRBV18	-	TRBJ2-1	TGTGCCAGCTCACCCCGGACTAGTTATGAGCAGTTCTTC	CASSPRTSYEQFF
-	TRBV4-1	-	TRBJ2-2	TGCGCCAGCAGCTCTCGGACTAATATCAACACCGGGGAGCTGTTTTTT	CASSSRTNINTGELFF
-	TRBV7-7	-	TRBJ2-3	TGTGCTAGCAGCTTAGCGGAGGCAGATACGCAGTATTTT	CASSLAEADTQYF
-	TRBV4-3	once	TRBJ2-7	TGCGCCAGCAGCCAAGATCGACATACCTACGAGCAGTACTTC	CASSQDRHTYEQYF
-	TRBV5-1	few	TRBJ2-7	TGCGCCAGAAGCAGTGGGTGGAAAGGTTACGAGCAGTACTTC	CARSSGWKGYEQYF
TRBD2	TRBV5-4	-	TRBJ2-5	TGTGCCAGCAGCTTTCACGGGACTAGCGAGGAGACCCAGTACTTC	CASSFHGTSEETQYF
-	TRBV5-6	-	TRBJ1-2	TGTGCCAGCAACCGGGCAGGGTCGTTACTTCTTGGCTACACCTTC	CASNRAGSLLLGYTF
-	TRBV9	-	TRBJ1-6	TGTGCCAGCAGCCCCAAGGGGGGGACAACAAATTCACCCCTCCACTTT	CASSPKGGTTNSPLHF
-	TRBV5-1	-	TRBJ2-7	TGCGCCAGCAGCAGATATGGGCTCATGCAGTACTTC	CASSRYGLMQYF
TRBD1	TRBV5-4	-	TRBJ1-2	TGTGCCAGCAGCTCGAACAGGGGGCGAGGCTACACCTTC	CASSSNRGRGYTF
-	TRBV7-9	-	TRBJ1-5	TGTGCCAGCAGCTTAGCGGGTCAGGGGCATCAGCCCCAGCATTTT	CASSLAGQGHQPQHF
-	TRBV7-2	-	TRBJ1-2	TGTGCCAGCAGCTTGGGGGAGAGCGGCTACACCTTC	CASSLGESGYTF
-	TRBV5-1	-	TRBJ2-3	TGCGCCAGCAGCTTGGCCAGTAGGGTCACAGATACGCAGTATTTT	CASSLASRVTDTQYF
-	TRBV7-2	-	TRBJ2-7	TGTGCCAGCAGCGTCTCCGGTACAGCCTACGAGCAGTACTTC	CASSVSGTAYEQYF
TRBD2	TRBV11-1	-	TRBJ2-5	TGTGCCAGCAGCTTTACTGGGACTAGCGGGTCCTTAAGGGGGGAGACCCAGTACTTC	CASSFTGTSGSLRGETQYF
-	TRBV25-1	-	TRBJ1-2	TGTGCCAGCAGTGATGGCACCGCCGGGGGCTACACCTTC	CASSDGTAGGYTF
TRBD1	TRBV4-2	-	TRBJ2-1	TGTGCCAGCAGCCAAGATTACGGGACAGCCTACAATGAGCAGTTCTTC	CASSQDYGTAYNEQFF
TRBD1	TRBV6-1	-	TRBJ1-5	TGTGCCAGCAGTGAAATCAGGACAGGACTTCAGCCCCAGCATTTT	CASSEIRTGLQPQHF
-	TRBV5-1	few	TRBJ2-1	TGCGCCAGCAGCTTGGGGGGGCCCGGCAATGAGCAGTTCTTC	CASSLGGPGNEQFF
-	TRBV5-1	-	TRBJ2-3	TGCGCCAGCAGCTCGGGACATCCTCAAGTGGGTACGCAGTATTTT	CASSSGHPQVGTQYF
-	TRBV28	-	TRBJ1-2	TGTGCCAGCAACAGGTTTGAGTATGGCTACACCTTC	CASNRFEYGYTF
-	TRBV2	-	TRBJ2-6	TGTGCCAGCAGTAGCTTGGCGGGACTCATGCTGCCCTCCTCTGGGGCCAACGTCCTGACTTTC	CASSSLAGLMLPSSGANVLTF
-	TRBV11-2	-	TRBJ2-2	TGTGCCAGCAGCTTGATGGTTGGTGCGGGGACCGTCGGGGAGCTGTTTTTT	CASSLMVGAGTVGELFF
TRBD2	TRBV5-4	-	TRBJ2-3	TGTGCCAGCAGCGGAGGGGCGGGGGGCACAGATACGCAGTATTTT	CASSGGAGGTDTQYF
-	TRBV6-5	-	TRBJ1-3	TGTGCCAGCAGTTACCAGGGAAGAACTGGAAACACCATATATTTT	CASSYQGRTGNTIYF
-	TRBV5-6	-	TRBJ2-7	TGTGCCAGCAGCCTCCGGGACTCCCAGTACTTC	CASSLRDSQYF
TRBD2	TRBV5-1	-	TRBJ2-1	TGCGCCAGCAGCTTGATGGCTAGCGGCGGTAGCTCCTACAATGAGCAGTTCTTC	CASSLMASGGSSYNEQFF
-	TRBV28	-	TRBJ1-5	TGTGCCAGCAGTTTATTAGCAACATTTTTATTCGGCAATCAGCCCCAGCATTTT	CASSLLATFLFGNQPQHF
-	TRBV6-5	-	TRBJ1-2	TGTGCCAGCAGTTACTCCCAGGCGCCCTATGGCTACACCTTC	CASSYSQAPYGYTF
-	TRBV7-9	-	TRBJ2-1	TGTGCCAGCAGCTCAGCTAGGGGTTTCTACAATGAGCAGTTCTTC	CASSSARGFYNEQFF